This is a list of T cell receptor beta chains from one sample in a study of T-cell reconstitution after alpha-beta-depleted transplantation in children. TCRdb used MiXCR to reprocess the PCR reads, holding one entry per CDR3 protein. Seen here are roughly 30,000 distinct CDR3 sequences, under 6.5% observed once, and the top ten hold around 27%. The source was peripheral blood, collected 60 days after TCRalphabeta/CD19-depleted stem cell transplant. Receptor source: a child in the first two years of life who had a stem cell transplant for acute myeloid leukemia, so the T cells may come from the graft donor. Both conserved end residues are part of each CDR3. Fields, in order: V gene, clone size, J gene, D gene, CDR3 protein, CDR3 DNA. A D gene is named only where the DNA matches it firmly. The listing skips clone size in some rows; elsewhere it reads once, few, many or a size class.

>TRBV20-1|many|TRBJ2-7|TRBD1
CSAPGTGLYEQYF
TGCAGTGCTCCCGGGACAGGGTTATACGAGCAGTACTTC
>TRBV10-2|many|TRBJ2-3|TRBD2
CASRPGLAGGPSDTQYF
TGCGCCAGCAGACCGGGACTAGCGGGAGGGCCATCAGATACGCAGTATTTT
>TRBV10-3|many|TRBJ2-2|-
CAIPKSNTGELFF
TGTGCCATCCCTAAATCGAACACCGGGGAGCTGTTTTTT
>TRBV5-1|many|TRBJ2-3|-
CASSSISSSTDTQYF
TGCGCCAGCAGCTCTATTTCTTCCAGCACAGATACGCAGTATTTT
>TRBV5-5|-|TRBJ2-7|-
CASSLTGYNPYEQYF
TGTGCCAGCAGCTTGACCGGGTACAATCCCTACGAGCAGTACTTC
>TRBV6-4|many|TRBJ2-1|TRBD2
CASSLRLAGVNEQFF
TGTGCCAGCAGCCTTCGACTAGCGGGAGTTAATGAGCAGTTCTTC
>TRBV4-1|many|TRBJ2-6|-
CASSQIHISTGANVLTF
TGCGCCAGCAGCCAAATACACATTTCCACTGGGGCCAACGTCCTGACTTTC
>TRBV7-2|many|TRBJ2-1|TRBD2
CASSLGLAGDNNEQFF
TGTGCCAGCAGCCTAGGACTAGCGGGGGACAACAATGAGCAGTTCTTC
>TRBV28|many|TRBJ2-7|-
CASSLMDSYSYEQYF
TGTGCCAGCAGTTTAATGGACAGCTACTCCTACGAGCAGTACTTC
>TRBV4-3|many|TRBJ2-7|TRBD2
CASSQDGSGRRAYEQYF
TGCGCCAGCAGCCAAGATGGTAGCGGGAGACGCGCCTACGAGCAGTACTTC
>TRBV24-1|many|TRBJ2-3|TRBD2
CATSEPPGGAQYF
TGTGCCACCAGTGAACCGCCCGGGGGGGCGCAGTATTTT
>TRBV7-9|few|TRBJ2-7|-
CASSSPRDKRYEQYF
TGTGCCAGCAGCTCCCCCCGGGACAAAAGATACGAGCAGTACTTC
>TRBV24-1|many|TRBJ1-2|-
CATSDHEGAGYTF
TGTGCCACCAGTGACCATGAAGGGGCCGGCTACACCTTC
>TRBV7-9|few|TRBJ1-4|-
CASSLALADPTNEKLFF
TGTGCCAGCAGCTTAGCGCTCGCAGATCCGACTAATGAAAAACTGTTTTTT